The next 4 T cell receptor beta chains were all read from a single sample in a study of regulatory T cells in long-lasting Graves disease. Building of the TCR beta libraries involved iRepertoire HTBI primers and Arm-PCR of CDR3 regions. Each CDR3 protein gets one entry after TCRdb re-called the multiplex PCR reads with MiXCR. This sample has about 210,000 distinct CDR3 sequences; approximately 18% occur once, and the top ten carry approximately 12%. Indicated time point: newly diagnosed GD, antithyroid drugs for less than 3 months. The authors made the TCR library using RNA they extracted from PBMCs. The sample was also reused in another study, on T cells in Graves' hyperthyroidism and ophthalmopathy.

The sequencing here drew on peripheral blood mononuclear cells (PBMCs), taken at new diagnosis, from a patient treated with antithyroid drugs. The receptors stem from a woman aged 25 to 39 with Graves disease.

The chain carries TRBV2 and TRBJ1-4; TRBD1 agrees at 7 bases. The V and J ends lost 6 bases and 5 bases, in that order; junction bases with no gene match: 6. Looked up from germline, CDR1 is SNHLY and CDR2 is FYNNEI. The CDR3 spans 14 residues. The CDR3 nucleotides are TGTGCCAGCAGCGAGACAGGGAAAAATGAAAAACTGTTTTTT. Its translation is CASSETGKNEKLFF.

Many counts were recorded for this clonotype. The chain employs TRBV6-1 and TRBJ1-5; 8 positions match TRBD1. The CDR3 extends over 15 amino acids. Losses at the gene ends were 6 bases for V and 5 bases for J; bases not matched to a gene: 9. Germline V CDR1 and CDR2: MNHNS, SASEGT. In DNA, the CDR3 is TGTGCCAGCAGGGGCCTAGGACAGGGCGATCAGCCCCAGCATTTT. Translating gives CASRGLGQGDQPQHF.

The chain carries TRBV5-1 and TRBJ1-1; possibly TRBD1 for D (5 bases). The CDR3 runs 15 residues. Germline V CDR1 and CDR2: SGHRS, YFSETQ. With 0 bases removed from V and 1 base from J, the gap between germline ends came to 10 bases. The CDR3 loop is CASSLAPGTNTEAFF. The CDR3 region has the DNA TGCGCCAGCAGCTTGGCACCGGGGACGAACACTGAAGCTTTCTTT.

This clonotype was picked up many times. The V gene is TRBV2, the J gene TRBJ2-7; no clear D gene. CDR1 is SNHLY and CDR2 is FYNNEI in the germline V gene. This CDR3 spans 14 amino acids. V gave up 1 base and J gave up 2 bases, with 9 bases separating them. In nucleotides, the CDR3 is TGTGCCAGCAGTGAAGGGCTGGAGACCTACGAGCAGTACTTC. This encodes CASSEGLETYEQYF.